This T cell receptor beta chain was profiled in a study of OX40 agonist ivuxolimab in advanced cancers. Study-wide context: Patients received ivuxolimab, an intravenous treatment, every 2 weeks at 0.01 to 10 mg/kg. A mean age of around 66 years, range about 20 to 85, was recorded, and 80% to 90% were male. Prior anti-PD-1, anti-PD-L1 or anti-CTLA-4 therapy did not bar entry, and more than 35% had some.

CDR3 size: 15 residues. Germline CDR1 is SEHNR and CDR2 is FQNEAQ (reference sequence). Trimming pared 0 bases from V and 3 bases from J, leaving 9 bases between. Sequenced by immunoSEQ multiplex PCR; TCRdb stores in-frame clones only, minus some. Of more than 45,000 clones in the sample, 79% were seen once. Findings of the study overall: The CD4+ and CD8+ T cells in the blood had expanded clonally by week 6 at 0.1 to 3.0 mg/kg.

Notes on this clone: Its specificity is not known.

This clonotype originated in an adult with an advanced solid tumor such as melanoma, head and neck, liver or kidney cancer. The rearrangement uses TRBV7-9 and TRBJ1-5, with a weak D call TRBD1 (5 bases). This material consisted of CD4+ or CD8+ T cells sorted from blood, taken in a trial of the OX40 agonist ivuxolimab. The CDR3 reads CASSLATGVNQPQHF. CDR3 coding DNA: TGTGCCAGCAGCTTAGCAACAGGAGTCAATCAGCCCCAGCATTTT.